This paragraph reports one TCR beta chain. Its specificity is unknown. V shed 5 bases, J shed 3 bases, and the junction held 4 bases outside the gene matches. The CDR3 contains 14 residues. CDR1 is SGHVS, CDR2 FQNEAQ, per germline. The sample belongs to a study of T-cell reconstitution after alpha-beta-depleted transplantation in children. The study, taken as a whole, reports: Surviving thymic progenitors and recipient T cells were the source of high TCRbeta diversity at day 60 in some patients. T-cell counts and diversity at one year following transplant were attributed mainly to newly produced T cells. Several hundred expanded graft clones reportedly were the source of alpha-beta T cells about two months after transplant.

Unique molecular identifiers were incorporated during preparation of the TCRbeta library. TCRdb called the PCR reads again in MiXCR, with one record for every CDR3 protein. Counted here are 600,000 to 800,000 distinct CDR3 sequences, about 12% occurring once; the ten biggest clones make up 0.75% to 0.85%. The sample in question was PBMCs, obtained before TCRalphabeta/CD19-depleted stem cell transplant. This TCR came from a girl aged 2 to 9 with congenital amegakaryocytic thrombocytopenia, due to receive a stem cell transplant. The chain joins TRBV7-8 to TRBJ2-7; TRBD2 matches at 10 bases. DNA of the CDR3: TGTGCCAGCAGCCTTCCTAGCGGGAGCTACGAGCAGTACTTC. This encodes CASSLPSGSYEQYF. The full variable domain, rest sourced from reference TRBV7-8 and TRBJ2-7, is GAGVSQSPRYKVAKRGQDVALRCDPISGHVSLFWYQQALGQGPEFLTYFQNEAQLDKSGLPSDRFFAERPEGSVSTLKIQRTQQEDSAVYLCASSLPSGSYEQYFGPGTRLTVT.